A selection of T cell receptor beta chains follows, all from one sample in a study of a mutant IDH1 vaccine in newly diagnosed glioma. The protocol was immunoSEQ multiplex PCR, while the TCRdb copy is restricted to in-frame clones and leaves out a portion. Found here are about 32,000 clones, around 77% of them singletons; the top ten hold roughly 3.2%. No antigen has been identified for these receptors. The sequences come from PBMCs, collected from a glioma patient whose treatment included an IDH1 peptide vaccine. The receptors come from a middle-aged man with glioma. Some clones in this sample may be carry-over from other donors' samples. The CDR3 runs from the conserved cysteine through the conserved F or W. A D gene is named only where the DNA matches it firmly.

j_call | d_call | v_call | cdr3_aa
TRBJ2-3 | NA | TRBV5-1 | CASSLGQLSDTQYF
TRBJ1-2 | NA | TRBV25-1 | CASRESKGYTF
TRBJ1-1 | NA | TRBV5-1 | CASSSGQSNTEAFF
TRBJ2-7 | NA | TRBV2 | CASRVDSAGEQYF
TRBJ2-3 | TRBD2 | TRBV6-5 | CASSYSGSGGPDTQYF
TRBJ2-7 | NA | TRBV6-5 | CASRDGRPPRYEQYF
TRBJ1-1 | NA | TRBV20-1 | CSEDMNTEAFF
TRBJ2-3 | TRBD2 | TRBV7-3 | CASSSLGRGVTDTQYF
TRBJ2-5 | TRBD1 | TRBV30 | CAWSLGQGDLETQYF
TRBJ1-4 | NA | TRBV25-1 | CASSESGGEANEKLFF
TRBJ1-6 | NA | TRBV6-6 | CASSLGANSPLHF
TRBJ2-5 | NA | TRBV10-3 | CAISGDTQETQYF
TRBJ1-1 | TRBD1 | TRBV29-1 | CSVERTGGGLAFF
TRBJ2-1 | TRBD2 | TRBV6-4 | CASSGTSGGANEQFF